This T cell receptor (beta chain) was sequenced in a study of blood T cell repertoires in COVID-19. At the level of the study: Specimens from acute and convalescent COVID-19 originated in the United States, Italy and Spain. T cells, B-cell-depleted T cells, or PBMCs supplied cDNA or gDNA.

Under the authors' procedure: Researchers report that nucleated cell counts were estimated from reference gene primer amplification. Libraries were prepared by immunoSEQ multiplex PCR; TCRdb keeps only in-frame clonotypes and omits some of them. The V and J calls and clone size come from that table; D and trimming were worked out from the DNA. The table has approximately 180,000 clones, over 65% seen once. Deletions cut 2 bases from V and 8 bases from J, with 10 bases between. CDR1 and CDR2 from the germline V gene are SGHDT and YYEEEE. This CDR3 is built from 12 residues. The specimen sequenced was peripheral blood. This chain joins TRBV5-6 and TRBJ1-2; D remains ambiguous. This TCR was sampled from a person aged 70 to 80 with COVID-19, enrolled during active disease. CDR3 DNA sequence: TGTGCCAGCAGCTTCGGGTTTGACGGCTACACCTTC. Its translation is CASSFGFDGYTF.